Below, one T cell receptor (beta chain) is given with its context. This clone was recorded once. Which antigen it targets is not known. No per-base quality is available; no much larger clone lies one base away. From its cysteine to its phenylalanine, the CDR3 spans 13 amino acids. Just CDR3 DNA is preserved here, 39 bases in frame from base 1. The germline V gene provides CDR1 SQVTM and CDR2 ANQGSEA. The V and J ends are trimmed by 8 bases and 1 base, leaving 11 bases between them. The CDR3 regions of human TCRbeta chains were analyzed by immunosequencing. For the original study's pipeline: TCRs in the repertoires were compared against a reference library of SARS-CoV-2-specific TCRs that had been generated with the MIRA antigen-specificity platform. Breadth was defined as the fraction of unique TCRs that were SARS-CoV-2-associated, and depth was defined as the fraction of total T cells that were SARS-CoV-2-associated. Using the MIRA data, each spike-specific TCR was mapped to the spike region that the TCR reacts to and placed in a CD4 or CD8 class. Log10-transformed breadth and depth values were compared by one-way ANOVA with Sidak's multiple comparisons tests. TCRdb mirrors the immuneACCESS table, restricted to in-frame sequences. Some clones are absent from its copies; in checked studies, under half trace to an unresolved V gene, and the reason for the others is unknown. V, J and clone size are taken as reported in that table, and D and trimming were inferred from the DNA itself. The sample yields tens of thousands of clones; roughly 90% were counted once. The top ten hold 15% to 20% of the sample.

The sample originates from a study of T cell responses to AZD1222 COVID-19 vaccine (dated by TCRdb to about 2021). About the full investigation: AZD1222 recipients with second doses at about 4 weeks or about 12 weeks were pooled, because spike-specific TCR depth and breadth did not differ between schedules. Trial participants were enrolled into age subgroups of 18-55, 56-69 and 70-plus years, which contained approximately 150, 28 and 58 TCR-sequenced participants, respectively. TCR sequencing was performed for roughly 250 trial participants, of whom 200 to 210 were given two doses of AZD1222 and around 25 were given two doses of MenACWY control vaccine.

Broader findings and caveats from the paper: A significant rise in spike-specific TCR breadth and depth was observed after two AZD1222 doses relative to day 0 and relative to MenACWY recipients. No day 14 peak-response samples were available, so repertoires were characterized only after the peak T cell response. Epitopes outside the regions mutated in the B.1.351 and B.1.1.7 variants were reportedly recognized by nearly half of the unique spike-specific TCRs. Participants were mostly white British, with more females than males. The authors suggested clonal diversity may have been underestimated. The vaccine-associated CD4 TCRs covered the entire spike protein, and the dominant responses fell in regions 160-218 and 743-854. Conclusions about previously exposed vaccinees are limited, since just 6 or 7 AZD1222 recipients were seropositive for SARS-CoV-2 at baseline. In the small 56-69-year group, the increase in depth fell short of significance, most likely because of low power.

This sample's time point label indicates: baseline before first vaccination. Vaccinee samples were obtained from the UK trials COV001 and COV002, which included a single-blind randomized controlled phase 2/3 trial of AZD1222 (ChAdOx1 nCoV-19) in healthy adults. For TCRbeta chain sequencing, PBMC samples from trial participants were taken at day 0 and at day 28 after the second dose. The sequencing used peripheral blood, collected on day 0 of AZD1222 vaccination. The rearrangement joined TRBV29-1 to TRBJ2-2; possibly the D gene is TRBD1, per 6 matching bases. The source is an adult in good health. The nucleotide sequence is TGCAGCACATACAGGGAGAACACCGGGGAGCTGTTTTTT. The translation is CSTYRENTGELFF.